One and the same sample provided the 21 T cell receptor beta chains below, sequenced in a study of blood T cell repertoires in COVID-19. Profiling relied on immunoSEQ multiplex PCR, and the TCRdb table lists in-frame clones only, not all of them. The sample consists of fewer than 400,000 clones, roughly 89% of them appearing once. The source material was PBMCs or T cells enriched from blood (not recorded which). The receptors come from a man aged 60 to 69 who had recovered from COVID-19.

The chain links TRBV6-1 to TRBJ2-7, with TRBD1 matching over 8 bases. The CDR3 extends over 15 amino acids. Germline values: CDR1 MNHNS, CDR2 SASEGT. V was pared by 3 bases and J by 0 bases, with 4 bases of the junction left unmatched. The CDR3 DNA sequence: TGTGCCAGCAGTGAGAGGACAGGGAGCTCCTACGAGCAGTACTTC. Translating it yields CASSERTGSSYEQYF.

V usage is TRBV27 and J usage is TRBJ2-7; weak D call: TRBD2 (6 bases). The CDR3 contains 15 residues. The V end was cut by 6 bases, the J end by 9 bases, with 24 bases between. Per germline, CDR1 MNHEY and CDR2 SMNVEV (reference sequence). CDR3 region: CASRPLGLLRARQYF. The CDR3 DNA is TGTGCCAGCAGGCCTCTGGGACTCCTCCGCGCGAGGCAGTACTTC.

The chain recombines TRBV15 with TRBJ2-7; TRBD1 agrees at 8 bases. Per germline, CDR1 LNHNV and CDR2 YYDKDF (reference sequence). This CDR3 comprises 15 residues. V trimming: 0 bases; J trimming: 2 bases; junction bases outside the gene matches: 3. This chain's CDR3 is CATSRETQGAYEQYF. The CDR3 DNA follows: TGTGCCACCAGCAGAGAAACACAGGGGGCCTACGAGCAGTACTTC.

The CDR3 spells CASSIRHRGTEAFF. CDR3 DNA sequence: TGTGCCAGTAGTATAAGACACCGGGGCACTGAAGCTTTCTTT. The chain couples TRBV19 to TRBJ1-1; D is ambiguous. Germline V gene lookup returns CDR1 LNHDA and CDR2 SQIVND (reference sequence). The V and J ends lost 2 bases and 4 bases respectively, with 11 bases between them. The CDR3 totals 14 residues.

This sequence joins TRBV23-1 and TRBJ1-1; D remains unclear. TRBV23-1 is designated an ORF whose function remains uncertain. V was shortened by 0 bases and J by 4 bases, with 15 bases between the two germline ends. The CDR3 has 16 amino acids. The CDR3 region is CASSQSRYRIVTEAFF. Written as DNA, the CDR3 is TGCGCCAGCAGTCAATCTCGGTACAGAATTGTCACTGAAGCTTTCTTT.

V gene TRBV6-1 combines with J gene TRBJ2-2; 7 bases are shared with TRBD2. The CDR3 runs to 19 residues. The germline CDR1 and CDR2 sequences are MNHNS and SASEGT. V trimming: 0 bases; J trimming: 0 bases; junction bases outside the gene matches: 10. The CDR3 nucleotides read TGTGCCAGCAGTGAAGCGTGGAAGGGGAGGGCCGCGAACACCGGGGAGCTGTTTTTT. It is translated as CASSEAWKGRAANTGELFF.

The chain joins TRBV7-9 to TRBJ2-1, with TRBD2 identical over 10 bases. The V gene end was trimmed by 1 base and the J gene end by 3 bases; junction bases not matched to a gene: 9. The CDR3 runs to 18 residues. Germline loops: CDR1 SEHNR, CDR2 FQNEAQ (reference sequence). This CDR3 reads CASSLVGTSDLYYNEQFF. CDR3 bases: TGTGCCAGCAGCTTAGTAGGGACTAGCGATCTTTACTACAATGAGCAGTTCTTC.

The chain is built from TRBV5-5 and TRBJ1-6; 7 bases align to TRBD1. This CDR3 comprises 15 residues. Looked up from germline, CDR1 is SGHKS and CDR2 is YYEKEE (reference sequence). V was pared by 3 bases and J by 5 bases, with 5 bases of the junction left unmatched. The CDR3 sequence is CASSSGQRDNSPLHF. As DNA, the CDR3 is TGTGCCAGCAGCTCGGGACAGCGCGATAATTCACCCCTCCACTTT. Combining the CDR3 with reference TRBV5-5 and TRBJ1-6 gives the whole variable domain DAGVTQSPTHLIKTRGQQVTLRCSPISGHKSVSWYQQVLGQGPQFIFQYYEKEERGRGNFPDRFSARQFPNYSSELNVNALLLGDSALYLCASSSGQRDNSPLHFGNGTRLTVT.

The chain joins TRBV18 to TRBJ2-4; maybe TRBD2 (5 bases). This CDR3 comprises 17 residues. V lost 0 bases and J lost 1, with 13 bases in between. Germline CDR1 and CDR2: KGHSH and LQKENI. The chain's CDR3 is CASSPPSGMGAKNIQYF. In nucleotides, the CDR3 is TGTGCCAGCTCACCACCGTCGGGGATGGGGGCCAAAAACATTCAGTACTTC.

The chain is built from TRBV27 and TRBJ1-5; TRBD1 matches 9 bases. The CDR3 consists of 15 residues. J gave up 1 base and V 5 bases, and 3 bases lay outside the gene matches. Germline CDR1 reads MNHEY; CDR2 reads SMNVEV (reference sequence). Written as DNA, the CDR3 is TGTGCCAGCAGTAAAGGACAGGGGAGCAATCAGCCCCAGCATTTT. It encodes CASSKGQGSNQPQHF.

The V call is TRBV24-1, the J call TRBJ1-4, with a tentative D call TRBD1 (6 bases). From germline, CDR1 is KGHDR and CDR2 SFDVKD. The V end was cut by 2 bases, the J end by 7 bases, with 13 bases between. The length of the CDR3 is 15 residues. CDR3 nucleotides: TGTGCCACCAGTGATTCCAGGGGAGTAAGTGAAAAACTGTTTTTT. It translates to CATSDSRGVSEKLFF.

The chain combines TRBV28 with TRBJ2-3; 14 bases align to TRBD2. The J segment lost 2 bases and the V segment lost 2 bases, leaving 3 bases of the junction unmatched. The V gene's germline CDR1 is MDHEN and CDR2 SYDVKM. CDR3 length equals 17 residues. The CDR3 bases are TGTGCCAGCAGTTTAGTGGGACTAGCGGGAGACACAGATACGCAGTATTTT. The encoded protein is CASSLVGLAGDTDTQYF. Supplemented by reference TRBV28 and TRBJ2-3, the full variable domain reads DVKVTQSSRYLVKRTGEKVFLECVQDMDHENMFWYRQDPGLGLRLIYFSYDVKMKEKGDIPEGYSVSREKKERFSLILESASTNQTSMYLCASSLVGLAGDTDTQYFGPGTRLTVL.

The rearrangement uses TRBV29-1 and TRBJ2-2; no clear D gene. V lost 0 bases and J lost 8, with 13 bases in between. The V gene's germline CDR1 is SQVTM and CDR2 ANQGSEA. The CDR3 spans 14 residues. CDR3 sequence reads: CSVEDRIASGELFF. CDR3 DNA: TGCAGCGTTGAAGATCGAATCGCTAGTGGGGAGCTGTTTTTT.

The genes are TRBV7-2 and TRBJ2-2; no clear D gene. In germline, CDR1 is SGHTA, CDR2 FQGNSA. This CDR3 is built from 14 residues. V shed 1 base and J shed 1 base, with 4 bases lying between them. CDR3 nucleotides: TGTGCCAGCAGCTTAGGACAGAACACCGGGGAGCTGTTTTTT. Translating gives CASSLGQNTGELFF.

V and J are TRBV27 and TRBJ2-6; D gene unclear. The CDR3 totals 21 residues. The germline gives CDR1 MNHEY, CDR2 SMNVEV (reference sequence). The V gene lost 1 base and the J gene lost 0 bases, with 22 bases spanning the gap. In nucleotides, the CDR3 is TGTGCCAGCAGTTTATTTATTCCGTCCTCTCTACCAATCTCTGGGGCCAACGTCCTGACTTTC. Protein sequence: CASSLFIPSSLPISGANVLTF.

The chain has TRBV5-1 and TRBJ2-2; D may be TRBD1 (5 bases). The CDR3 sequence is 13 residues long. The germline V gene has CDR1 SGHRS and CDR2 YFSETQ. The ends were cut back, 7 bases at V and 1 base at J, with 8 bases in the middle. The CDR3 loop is CASGAGNTGELFF. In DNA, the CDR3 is TGCGCCAGCGGGGCAGGGAACACCGGGGAGCTGTTTTTT.

The CDR3 region is CATSDPSYEQYF. CDR3 sequence (DNA): TGTGCCACCAGTGACCCGTCCTACGAGCAGTACTTC. This chain links TRBV24-1 with TRBJ2-7, with D hard to call. The CDR3 consists of 12 residues. V dropped 4 bases and J dropped 1 base, with 4 bases sitting between them. CDR1 and CDR2 (germline): KGHDR, SFDVKD.

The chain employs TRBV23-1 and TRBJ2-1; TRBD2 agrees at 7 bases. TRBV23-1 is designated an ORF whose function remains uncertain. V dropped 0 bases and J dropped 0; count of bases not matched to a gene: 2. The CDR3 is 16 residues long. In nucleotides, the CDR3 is TGCGCCAGCAGTCAATCGCGGGGGAGCTCCTACAATGAGCAGTTCTTC. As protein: CASSQSRGSSYNEQFF.

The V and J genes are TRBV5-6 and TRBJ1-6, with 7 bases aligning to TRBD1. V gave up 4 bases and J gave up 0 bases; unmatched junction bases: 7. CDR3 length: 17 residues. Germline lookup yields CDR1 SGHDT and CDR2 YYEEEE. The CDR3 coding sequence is TGTGCCAGCAGCCCCCGACAGGGTTCCTCCTATAATTCACCCCTCCACTTT. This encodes CASSPRQGSSYNSPLHF.

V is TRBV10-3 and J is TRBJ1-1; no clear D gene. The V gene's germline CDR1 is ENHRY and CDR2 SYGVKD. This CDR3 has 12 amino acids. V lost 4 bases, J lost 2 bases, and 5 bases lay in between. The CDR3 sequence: CAISVSNTEAFF. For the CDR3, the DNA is TGTGCCATCAGTGTCAGTAACACTGAAGCTTTCTTT.

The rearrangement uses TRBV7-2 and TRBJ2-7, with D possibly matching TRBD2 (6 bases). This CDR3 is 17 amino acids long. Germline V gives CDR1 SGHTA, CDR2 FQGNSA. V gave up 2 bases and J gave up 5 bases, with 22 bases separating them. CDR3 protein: CASSLPYRTGSRDEQYF. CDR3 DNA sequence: TGTGCCAGCAGCTTACCTTACCGAACCGGGAGTCGGGACGAGCAGTACTTC.